The T cell receptor beta chain under discussion was sequenced for a study of cytomegalovirus exposure and HLA in healthy donors. The overall study: The 100 million to 140 million unique TCR beta sequences, from roughly 170 million T cells, were found by an earlier analysis.

General observations from the study: An analysis that was carried out later associated about 17,000 TCR beta sequences with HLA alleles at 0.05 false discovery rate.

PCR amplification relied on 60 Vbeta primers (plus 13 Jbeta primers). Generated by immunoSEQ multiplex PCR, the TCRdb table keeps only in-frame clones and is missing some. The repertoire holds around 100,000 clones, with over 80% as singletons. Points on this clone: Antigen unknown. Other DNA sequences in the same sample also yield this CDR3.

The CDR3 has 12 amino acids. Trimming left V 5 bases short and J 6 bases short, with 8 bases between. CDR1 is SEHNR, CDR2 FQNEAQ, per germline (reference sequence). V is TRBV7-9 and J is TRBJ2-1; tentative D call: TRBD2 (6 bases). The clonotype comes from a female donor in good health and CMV-seropositive. Sequenced sample: PBMCs. CDR3 sequence (DNA): TGTGCCAGCAGCCGGGGAGGCAATGAGCAGTTCTTC. This codes for CASSRGGNEQFF.